A selection of T cell receptor beta chains follows, all from one sample in a study of blood T cell repertoires in COVID-19. Measured with immunoSEQ multiplex PCR; TCRdb has only the in-frame clones, and not every one. The sample yields about 84,000 clones, about three quarters seen once. The specimen was peripheral blood. The receptor set was obtained from a man in his 70s with acute or convalescent COVID-19. The CDR3 runs from the conserved cysteine through the conserved F or W. A D gene is named only where the DNA matches it firmly. Only some rows state a clone size, as once, few, many or a class for expanded clones.

few | TRBJ1-1 | NA | TRBV7-3 | CASSFYRDTEAFF | TGTGCCAGCAGCTTTTACAGGGACACTGAAGCTTTCTTT
NA | TRBJ2-3 | TRBD1 | TRBV27 | CASSPPGQGMFQYF | TGTGCCAGCAGTCCCCCGGGACAGGGCATGTTCCAGTATTTT
few | TRBJ1-5 | TRBD1 | TRBV7-2 | CASSLTGHNQPQHF | TGTGCCAGCAGCTTGACAGGGCATAATCAGCCCCAGCATTTT
NA | TRBJ2-2 | NA | TRBV7-2 | CASSFIISRTGELFF | TGTGCCAGCAGCTTTATTATTTCGAGGACCGGGGAGCTGTTTTTT
NA | TRBJ2-6 | NA | TRBV5-1 | CASSSGAAGANVLTF | TGCGCCAGCAGCTCAGGGGCGGCGGGGGCCAACGTCCTGACTTTC
NA | TRBJ1-4 | NA | TRBV6-5 | CASSYRGNEKLFF | TGTGCCAGCAGTTACCGGGGGAATGAAAAACTGTTTTTT
NA | TRBJ2-5 | NA | TRBV2 | CASSEVFRGGHQETQYF | TGTGCCAGCAGTGAAGTATTTAGGGGGGGACACCAAGAGACCCAGTACTTC
NA | TRBJ2-7 | NA | TRBV28 | CASSSIRVDRPYEQYF | TGTGCCAGCAGTTCAATAAGGGTTGACAGACCCTACGAGCAGTACTTC
NA | TRBJ2-1 | NA | TRBV6-6 | CASSPRGRGEQFF | TGTGCCAGCAGTCCCAGGGGACGGGGTGAGCAGTTCTTC
NA | TRBJ1-2 | TRBD1 | TRBV19 | CASSINGQGTNYGYTF | TGTGCCAGTAGTATAAACGGACAGGGGACTAACTATGGCTACACCTTC
NA | TRBJ2-5 | NA | TRBV12-3/TRBV12-4 | CASSSTGIETQYF | TGTGCCAGCAGTTCCACAGGGATAGAGACCCAGTACTTC
NA | TRBJ2-5 | NA | TRBV24-1 | CATSSVSEPQETQYF | TGTGCCACCAGTTCGGTATCTGAGCCGCAAGAGACCCAGTACTTC
NA | TRBJ1-4 | NA | TRBV14 | CASSLRGVEKLFF | TGTGCCAGCAGCCTTCGCGGGGTCGAAAAACTGTTTTTT
NA | TRBJ2-2 | TRBD1 | TRBV29-1 | CSVRTGGAGGELFF | TGCAGCGTCCGGACAGGGGGCGCAGGCGGGGAGCTGTTTTTT
NA | TRBJ1-3 | NA | TRBV2 | CASSPMGSSGNTIYF | TGTGCCAGCAGTCCTATGGGGAGCTCTGGAAACACCATATATTTT
NA | TRBJ2-7 | TRBD1 | TRBV7-8 | CASSRGTGYEQYF | TGTGCCAGCAGCCGCGGGACAGGGTACGAGCAGTACTTC
NA | TRBJ1-6 | TRBD1 | TRBV28 | CASSLLSGTGGGSPLHF | TGTGCCAGCAGTTTACTCTCCGGGACAGGGGGCGGTTCACCCCTCCACTTT
few | TRBJ2-7 | NA | TRBV25-1 | CASSEYIAGRYEQYF | TGTGCCAGCAGTGAATATATAGCAGGGCGGTACGAGCAGTACTTC
NA | TRBJ2-7 | NA | TRBV20-1 | CSATTSYEQYF | TGCAGTGCTACGACTAGCTACGAGCAGTACTTC
NA | TRBJ2-5 | TRBD1 | TRBV7-9 | CASSLGAGGVGTQYF | TGTGCCAGCAGCCTCGGGGCAGGGGGCGTAGGGACCCAGTACTTC
NA | TRBJ2-5 | NA | TRBV24-1 | CATSSIGGSQETQYF | TGTGCCACCAGTTCAATTGGGGGCAGCCAAGAGACCCAGTACTTC
NA | TRBJ1-3 | NA | TRBV14 | CASSQDTGYAGNTIYF | TGTGCCAGCAGCCAGGACACAGGGTACGCTGGAAACACCATATATTTT
NA | TRBJ2-3 | TRBD2 | TRBV19 | CASSIGRGGLDTQYF | TGTGCCAGTAGTATAGGGCGGGGGGGATTGGATACGCAGTATTTT
once | TRBJ2-4 | NA | TRBV14 | CASSPEGGSNIQYF | TGTGCCAGCAGCCCGGAGGGTGGCAGTAACATTCAGTACTTC
NA | TRBJ1-6 | TRBD1 | TRBV30 | CALKVVTGGNSPLHF | TGTGCCTTAAAGGTGGTGACAGGGGGAAATTCACCCCTCCACTTT
NA | TRBJ2-7 | NA | TRBV18 | CASSPREPTSYEQYF | TGTGCCAGCTCCCCAAGGGAGCCCACCTCCTACGAGCAGTACTTC
NA | TRBJ1-1 | NA | TRBV18 | CASSLQGEDTEAFF | TGTGCCAGCTCCCTCCAGGGTGAAGACACTGAAGCTTTCTTT
few | TRBJ1-2 | NA | TRBV28 | CASSVEGGDFYGYTF | TGTGCCAGCAGTGTAGAGGGGGGGGACTTCTATGGCTACACCTTC
NA | TRBJ1-6 | NA | TRBV27 | CASRRFSNSPLHF | TGTGCCAGCAGGAGGTTTTCGAATTCACCCCTCCACTTT
NA | TRBJ2-1 | TRBD1 | TRBV7-3 | CASSDRQGRYNEQFF | TGTGCCAGCAGCGACCGACAGGGCCGGTACAATGAGCAGTTCTTC
once | TRBJ2-7 | NA | TRBV11-2 | CASSLEGGSPYEQYF | TGTGCCAGCAGCTTAGAAGGTGGGAGCCCCTACGAGCAGTACTTC
once | TRBJ1-2 | TRBD1 | TRBV3-1/TRBV3-2 | CASSQKQGVVYGYTF | TGTGCCAGCAGCCAGAAACAGGGGGTTGTCTATGGCTACACCTTC
NA | TRBJ1-4 | NA | TRBV2 | CASKVQSTNEKLFF | TGTGCCAGCAAGGTACAGTCAACTAATGAAAAACTGTTTTTT
NA | TRBJ1-2 | TRBD1 | TRBV9 | CASSPRTGDYGYTF | TGTGCCAGCAGCCCGCGGACAGGCGACTATGGCTACACCTTC
NA | TRBJ1-1 | TRBD1 | TRBV27 | CASSLRVGRGLTEAFF | TGTGCCAGCAGTTTAAGGGTAGGCAGGGGGCTCACTGAAGCTTTCTTT
once | TRBJ2-3 | TRBD1 | TRBV11-2 | CASSSRTGPDTQYF | TGTGCCAGCAGCTCCAGGACAGGGCCAGATACGCAGTATTTT
NA | TRBJ2-5 | NA | TRBV19 | CASSWGLNGPVETQYF | TGTGCCAGTAGCTGGGGGCTGAACGGGCCAGTAGAGACCCAGTACTTC
few | TRBJ1-2 | NA | TRBV6-1 | CASSEGQGTRSGYTF | TGTGCCAGCAGTGAAGGGCAGGGGACTAGAAGTGGCTACACCTTC
NA | TRBJ2-7 | NA | TRBV21-1 | CASSQKQGAEQYF | TGTGCCAGCAGCCAGAAACAGGGGGCCGAGCAGTACTTC
NA | TRBJ1-4 | TRBD1 | TRBV3-1/TRBV3-2 | CASSLAGTGQEKLFF | TGTGCCAGCAGCCTCGCGGGGACAGGGCAAGAAAAACTGTTTTTT
few | TRBJ2-7 | NA | TRBV28 | CATAQGNEQYF | TGTGCCACCGCCCAGGGGAACGAGCAGTACTTC
NA | TRBJ1-3 | TRBD1 | TRBV9 | CASSLRTGPGNTIYF | TGTGCCAGCAGCTTACGGACAGGGCCGGGAAACACCATATATTTT
NA | TRBJ1-1 | NA | TRBV4-1 | CASSQRRVTEAFF | TGCGCCAGCAGCCAGAGGAGAGTGACTGAAGCTTTCTTT
NA | TRBJ1-2 | TRBD1 | TRBV6-1 | CASSEWQGASNTF | TGTGCCAGCAGTGAATGGCAGGGGGCTAGTAACACCTTC
NA | TRBJ2-5 | NA | TRBV5-1 | CASSRQPQETQYF | TGCGCCAGCAGTCGACAGCCCCAAGAGACCCAGTACTTC
once | TRBJ1-3 | NA | TRBV10-3 | CAISESTLAGISGNTIYF | TGTGCCATCAGTGAGTCGACTCTGGCAGGGATCTCTGGAAACACCATATATTTT
NA | TRBJ1-2 | NA | TRBV28 | CASRPLGITGNGYTF | TGTGCCAGCAGACCCCTGGGGATAACAGGGAATGGCTACACCTTC
NA | TRBJ2-6 | TRBD2 | TRBV24-1 | CATAGASGANVLTF | TGTGCCACCGCGGGAGCTTCTGGGGCCAACGTCCTGACTTTC
NA | TRBJ1-2 | TRBD1 | TRBV28 | CASSSTGGLKGYTF | TGTGCCAGCAGCTCGACAGGGGGCCTGAAAGGCTACACCTTC
once | TRBJ1-2 | NA | TRBV6-1 | CASSEGALEGYTF | TGTGCCAGCAGTGAGGGGGCTTTGGAGGGCTACACCTTC
NA | TRBJ1-2 | TRBD1 | TRBV29-1 | CSVVTGEGGYGYTF | TGCAGCGTTGTGACAGGGGAGGGAGGCTATGGCTACACCTTC
NA | TRBJ1-2 | TRBD1 | TRBV13 | CASSSRGNYGYTF | TGTGCCAGCAGCTCCAGGGGGAACTATGGCTACACCTTC
NA | TRBJ1-1 | NA | TRBV6-5 | CASSPRGMNTEAFF | TGTGCCAGCAGTCCCAGAGGGATGAACACTGAAGCTTTCTTT
NA | TRBJ2-6 | NA | TRBV5-5 | CASSLGGAGANVLTF | TGTGCCAGCAGCTTGGGCGGGGCTGGGGCCAACGTCCTGACTTTC
NA | TRBJ2-2 | TRBD1 | TRBV9 | CASSVGQVVSGELFF | TGTGCCAGCAGCGTTGGACAGGTTGTATCCGGGGAGCTGTTTTTT
NA | TRBJ2-5 | TRBD2 | TRBV5-1 | CASSSGTRKETQYF | TGCGCCAGCAGCTCCGGGACTAGAAAAGAGACCCAGTACTTC
NA | TRBJ1-1 | NA | TRBV28 | CASRSMAGAWTEAFF | TGTGCCAGCAGGAGCATGGCAGGGGCCTGGACTGAAGCTTTCTTT